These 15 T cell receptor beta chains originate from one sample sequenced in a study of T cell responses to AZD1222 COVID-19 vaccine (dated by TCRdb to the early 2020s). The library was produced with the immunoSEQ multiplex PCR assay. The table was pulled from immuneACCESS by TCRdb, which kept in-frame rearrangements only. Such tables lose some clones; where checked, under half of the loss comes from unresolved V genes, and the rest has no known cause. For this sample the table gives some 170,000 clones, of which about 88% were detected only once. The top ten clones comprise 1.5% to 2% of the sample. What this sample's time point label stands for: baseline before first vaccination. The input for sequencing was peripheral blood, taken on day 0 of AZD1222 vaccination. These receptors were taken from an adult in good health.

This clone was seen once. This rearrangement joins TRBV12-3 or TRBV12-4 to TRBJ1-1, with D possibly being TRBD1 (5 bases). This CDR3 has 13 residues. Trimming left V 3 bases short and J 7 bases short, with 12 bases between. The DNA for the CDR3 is TGTGCCAGCAGTTTTGGGGCTGGGGTTGAAGCTTTCTTT. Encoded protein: CASSFGAGVEAFF.

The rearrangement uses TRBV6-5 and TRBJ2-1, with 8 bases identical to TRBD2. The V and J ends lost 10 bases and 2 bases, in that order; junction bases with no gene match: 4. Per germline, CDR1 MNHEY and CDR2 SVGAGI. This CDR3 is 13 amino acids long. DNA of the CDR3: TGTGCCACGGGGGGGGCTACCTACAATGAGCAGTTCTTC. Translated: CATGGATYNEQFF.

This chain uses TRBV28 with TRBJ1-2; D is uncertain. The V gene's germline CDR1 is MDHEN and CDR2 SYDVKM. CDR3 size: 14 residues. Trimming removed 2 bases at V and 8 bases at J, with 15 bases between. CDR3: CASSLGWVTGGYTF. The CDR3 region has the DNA TGTGCCAGCAGTTTAGGTTGGGTTACGGGGGGCTACACCTTC.

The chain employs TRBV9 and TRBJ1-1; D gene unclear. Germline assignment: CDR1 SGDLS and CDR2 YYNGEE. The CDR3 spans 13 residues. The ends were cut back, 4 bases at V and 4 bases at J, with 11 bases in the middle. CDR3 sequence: CASSPAGSTEAFF. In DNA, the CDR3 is TGTGCCAGCAGCCCGGCGGGTTCCACTGAAGCTTTCTTT. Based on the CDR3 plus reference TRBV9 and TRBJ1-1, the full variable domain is DSGVTQTPKHLITATGQRVTLRCSPRSGDLSVYWYQQSLDQGLQFLIQYYNGEERAKGNILERFSAQQFPDLHSELNLSSLELGDSALYFCASSPAGSTEAFFGQGTRLTVV.

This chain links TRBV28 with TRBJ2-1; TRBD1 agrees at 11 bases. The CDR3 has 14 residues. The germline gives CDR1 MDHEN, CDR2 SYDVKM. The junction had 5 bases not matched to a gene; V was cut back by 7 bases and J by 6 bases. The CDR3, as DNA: TGTGCCAGCATCGGACAGGGGGCTTTCAATGAGCAGTTCTTC. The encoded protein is CASIGQGAFNEQFF.

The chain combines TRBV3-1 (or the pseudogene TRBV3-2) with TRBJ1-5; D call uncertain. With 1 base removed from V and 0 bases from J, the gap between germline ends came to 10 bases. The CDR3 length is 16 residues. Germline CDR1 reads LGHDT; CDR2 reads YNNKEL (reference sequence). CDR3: CASSQGWGNSNQPQHF. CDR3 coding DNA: TGTGCCAGCAGCCAAGGGTGGGGAAATAGCAATCAGCCCCAGCATTTT.

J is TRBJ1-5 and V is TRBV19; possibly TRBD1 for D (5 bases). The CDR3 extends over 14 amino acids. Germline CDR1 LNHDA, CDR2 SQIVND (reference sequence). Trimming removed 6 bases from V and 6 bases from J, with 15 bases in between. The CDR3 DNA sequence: TGTGCCAGTAGGGGGCAGGGAGTGATTCAGCCCCAGCATTTT. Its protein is CASRGQGVIQPQHF. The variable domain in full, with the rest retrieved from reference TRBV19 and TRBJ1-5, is DGGITQSPKYLFRKEGQNVTLSCEQNLNHDAMYWYRQDPGQGLRLIYYSQIVNDFQKGDIAEGYSVSREKKESFPLTVTSAQKNPTAFYLCASRGQGVIQPQHFGDGTRLSIL.

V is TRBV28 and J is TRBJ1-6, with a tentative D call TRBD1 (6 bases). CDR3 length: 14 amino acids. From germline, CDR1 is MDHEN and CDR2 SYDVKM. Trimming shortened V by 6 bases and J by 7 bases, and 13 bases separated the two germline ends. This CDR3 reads CASSQDSPNSPLHF. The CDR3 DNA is TGTGCCAGCAGCCAGGACAGCCCGAATTCACCCCTCCACTTT.

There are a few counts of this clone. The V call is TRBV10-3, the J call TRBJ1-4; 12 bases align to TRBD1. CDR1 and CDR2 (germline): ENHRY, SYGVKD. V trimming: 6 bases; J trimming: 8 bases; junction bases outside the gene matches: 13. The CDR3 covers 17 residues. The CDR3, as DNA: TGTGCCATCAGCTCCGGGACAGGGGGCCATATGGGGGAAAAACTGTTTTTT. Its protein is CAISSGTGGHMGEKLFF.

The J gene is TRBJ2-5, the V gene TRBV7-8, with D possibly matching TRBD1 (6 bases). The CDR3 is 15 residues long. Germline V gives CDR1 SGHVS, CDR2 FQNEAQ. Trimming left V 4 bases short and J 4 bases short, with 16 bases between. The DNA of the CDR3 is TGTGCCAGCAGCTCACCCACAGGGAGCGGAGAGACCCAGTACTTC. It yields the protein CASSSPTGSGETQYF.

CDR3 protein: CAWSTGSYYGYTF. CDR3 bases: TGTGCCTGGAGTACAGGGTCTTACTATGGCTACACCTTC. This chain uses TRBV30 with TRBJ1-2, with D possibly matching TRBD1 (6 bases). CDR3 length: 13 amino acids. Germline V gene sequence: CDR1 GTSNPN, CDR2 SVGIG (reference sequence). The germline V and J ends were trimmed by 2 bases and 3 bases, with 10 bases remaining between them.

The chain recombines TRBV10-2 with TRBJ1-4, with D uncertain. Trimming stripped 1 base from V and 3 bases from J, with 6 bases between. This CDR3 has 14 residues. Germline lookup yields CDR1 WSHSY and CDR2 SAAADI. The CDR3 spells CASSEYGANEKLFF. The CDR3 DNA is TGCGCCAGCAGTGAGTACGGGGCTAATGAAAAACTGTTTTTT.

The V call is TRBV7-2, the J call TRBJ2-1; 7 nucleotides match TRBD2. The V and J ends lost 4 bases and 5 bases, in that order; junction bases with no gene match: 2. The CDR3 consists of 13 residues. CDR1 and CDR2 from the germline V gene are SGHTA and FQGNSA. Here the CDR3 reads CASSSSGNNEQFF. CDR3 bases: TGTGCCAGCAGCTCCAGCGGGAACAATGAGCAGTTCTTC. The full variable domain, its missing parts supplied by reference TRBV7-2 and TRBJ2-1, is GAGVSQSPSNKVTEKGKDVELRCDPISGHTALYWYRQSLGQGLEFLIYFQGNSAPDKSGLPSDRFSAERTGGSVSTLTIQRTQQEDSAVYLCASSSSGNNEQFFGPGTRLTVL.

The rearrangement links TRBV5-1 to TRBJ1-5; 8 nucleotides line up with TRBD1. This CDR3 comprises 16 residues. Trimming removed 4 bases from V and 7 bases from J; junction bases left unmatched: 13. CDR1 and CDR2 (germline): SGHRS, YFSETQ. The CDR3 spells CASSNPDRVSDQPQHF. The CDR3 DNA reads TGCGCCAGCAGCAACCCGGACAGGGTAAGTGACCAGCCCCAGCATTTT.

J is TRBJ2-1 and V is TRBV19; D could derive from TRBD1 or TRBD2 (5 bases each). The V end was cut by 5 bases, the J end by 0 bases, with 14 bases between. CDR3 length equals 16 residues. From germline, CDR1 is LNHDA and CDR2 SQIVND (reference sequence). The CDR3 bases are TGTGCCAGTAGTCCCCTCGCTGGGGGCTCCTACAATGAGCAGTTCTTC. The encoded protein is CASSPLAGGSYNEQFF.